The clone carrying this TCR beta chain was recorded many times. No antigen is known for it. The read falls 3 residues short of the CDR3 end, and the missing part is taken from the germline J gene. Both groups were predominantly of Caucasian heritage. These data come from a study of T cell clonality in common variable immunodeficiency. The data were produced by immunoSEQ multiplex PCR, yet TCRdb's version contains in-frame clones alone and is incomplete. This sample has about 59,000 clones and no singletons, with about 0.8% in the ten largest. Germline lookup yields CDR1 SGHAT and CDR2 FQNNGV. Trimming took 5 bases from V and 6 from J; bases not matched to a gene: 9. The CDR3 is 15 amino acids. Study-wide findings and caveats: CVID subjects had higher TCRbeta clonality than healthy controls, most marked in about a third. What drives increased CVID clonality needs T cell subpopulation sequencing. Shared TCRbeta clones were fewer between CVID subjects than controls.

Source material: peripheral blood mononuclear cells. The clonotype comes from a person aged 18 to 69 in good health. The rearrangement joins TRBV11-2 to TRBJ2-7; 11 positions match TRBD1. The CDR3 DNA, read in part, is TGTGCCAGCAGCCCGGGGGACAGGGGGATTTCCGAG. This codes for CASSPGDRGISE. The entire CDR3 is CASSPGDRGISEQYF.